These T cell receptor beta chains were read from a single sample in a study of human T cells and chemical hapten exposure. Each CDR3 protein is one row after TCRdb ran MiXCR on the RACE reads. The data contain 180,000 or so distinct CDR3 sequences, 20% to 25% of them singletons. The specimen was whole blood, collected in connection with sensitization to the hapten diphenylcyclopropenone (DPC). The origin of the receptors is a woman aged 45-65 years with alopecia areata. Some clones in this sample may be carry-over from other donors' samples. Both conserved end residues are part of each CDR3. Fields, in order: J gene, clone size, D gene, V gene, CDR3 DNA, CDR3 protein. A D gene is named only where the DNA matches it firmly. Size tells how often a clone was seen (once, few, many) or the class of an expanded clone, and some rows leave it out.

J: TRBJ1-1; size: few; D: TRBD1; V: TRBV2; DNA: TGTGCCAGCAGCCGGGACAGGGGATCTCCTGAAGCTTTCTTT; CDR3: CASSRDRGSPEAFF
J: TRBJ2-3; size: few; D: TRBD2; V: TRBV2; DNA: TGTGCCAGCAGTCAGACTAGCGGGAAGCCTCCACGGGCAGACGATACGCAGTATTTT; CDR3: CASSQTSGKPPRADDTQYF
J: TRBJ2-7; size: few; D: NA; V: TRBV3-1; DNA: TGTGCCAGCAGCCCGACAATTCTAGCTCTCGACTCCTACGAGCAGTACTTC; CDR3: CASSPTILALDSYEQYF
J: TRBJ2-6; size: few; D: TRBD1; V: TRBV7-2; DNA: TGTGCCAGCAGCTGGACAGGACCTGGGGCCAACGTCCTGACTTTC; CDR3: CASSWTGPGANVLTF
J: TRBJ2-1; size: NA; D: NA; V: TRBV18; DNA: TGTGCCAGCTCACCACGGGAATTGAATGAGCAGTTCTTC; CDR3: CASSPRELNEQFF
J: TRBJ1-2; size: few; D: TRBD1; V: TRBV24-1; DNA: TGTGCCACCAGTGATCGCACCGGGACAGGGCAGGGGTTGGATGGCTACACCTTC; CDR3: CATSDRTGTGQGLDGYTF
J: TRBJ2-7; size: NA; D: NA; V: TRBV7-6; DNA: TGTGCCAGCAGCTTAGGAGGCCTTGGGCAGTACCTCGCCTACGAGCAGTACTTC; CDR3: CASSLGGLGQYLAYEQYF
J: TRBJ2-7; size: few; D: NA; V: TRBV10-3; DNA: TGTGCCATCAGTGAACGAGTGGGTATCTACGAGCAGTACTTC; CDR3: CAISERVGIYEQYF
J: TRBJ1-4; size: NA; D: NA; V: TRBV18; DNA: TGTGCCAGCTCACCCCCTGGGGGGGCTGCCGAGGAAAAACTGTTTTTT; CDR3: CASSPPGGAAEEKLFF
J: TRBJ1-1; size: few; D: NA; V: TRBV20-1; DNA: TGCAGTGCCCAGAGGGAGGGGCCGGGCACTGAAGCTTTCTTT; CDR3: CSAQREGPGTEAFF
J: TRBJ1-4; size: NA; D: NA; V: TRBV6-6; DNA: TGTGCCAGCAGTTACGGGGAACACAGCGAAAAACTGTTTTTT; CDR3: CASSYGEHSEKLFF
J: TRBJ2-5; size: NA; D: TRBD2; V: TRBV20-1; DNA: TGCAGTGCTACTAGCGGGATTTACCAAGAGACCCAGTACTTC; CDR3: CSATSGIYQETQYF
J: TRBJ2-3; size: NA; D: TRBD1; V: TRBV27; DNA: TGTGCCAGCAGTTCCCCCGGGGACAGGCCTGGCACAGATACGCAGTATTTT; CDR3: CASSSPGDRPGTDTQYF
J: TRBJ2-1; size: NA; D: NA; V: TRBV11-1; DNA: TGTGCCAGCAGTAACTACGGGTTTGTCTCTGGTGAGCAGTTCTTC; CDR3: CASSNYGFVSGEQFF
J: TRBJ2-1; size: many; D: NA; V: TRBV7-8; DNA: TGTGCCAGCAGCTTAGAACGTGAGCAGTTCTTC; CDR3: CASSLEREQFF
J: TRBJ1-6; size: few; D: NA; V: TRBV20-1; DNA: TGCAGTGCTAGAGACTCCAGGACGTCCTATAATTCACCCCTCCACTTT; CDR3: CSARDSRTSYNSPLHF
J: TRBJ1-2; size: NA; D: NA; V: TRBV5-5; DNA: TGTGCCAGCAGCCTCACTAACTATGGCTACACCTTC; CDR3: CASSLTNYGYTF
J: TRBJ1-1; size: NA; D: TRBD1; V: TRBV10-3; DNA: TGTGCCATCAGCCAGGGGGATAGAGGCACTGAAGCTTTCTTT; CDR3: CAISQGDRGTEAFF
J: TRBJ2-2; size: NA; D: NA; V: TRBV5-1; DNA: TGCGCCAGCAGCTTTTCAGGTCTGTTGGTCGGGGAGCTGTTTTTT; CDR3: CASSFSGLLVGELFF
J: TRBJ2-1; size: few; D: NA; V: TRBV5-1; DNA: TGCGCCAGCAGCTTGGTAGGGGAACACAATGAGCAGTTCTTC; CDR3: CASSLVGEHNEQFF
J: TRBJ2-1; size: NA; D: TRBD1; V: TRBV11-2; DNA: TGTGCCAGCAGCTTAGATAGAGGCAGGGGGAGAAATGAGCAGTTCTTC; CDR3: CASSLDRGRGRNEQFF
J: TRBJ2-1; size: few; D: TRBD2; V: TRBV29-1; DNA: TGCAGCGTTGATAGCGGGAGGAACAATGAGCAGTTCTTC; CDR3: CSVDSGRNNEQFF
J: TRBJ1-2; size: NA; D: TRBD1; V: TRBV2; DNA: TGTGCCAGCAGTGGCCGCCAGACAGGGGTCTATGGCTACACCTTC; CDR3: CASSGRQTGVYGYTF
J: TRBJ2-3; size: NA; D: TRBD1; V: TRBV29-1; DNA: TGCAGCGTGGGGGGACAGGGGGCGACAGATACGCAGTATTTT; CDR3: CSVGGQGATDTQYF
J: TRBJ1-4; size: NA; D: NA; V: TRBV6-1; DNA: TGTGCCAGCAGTGAAGTGGGAGGGATCGGAAATGAAAAACTGTTTTTT; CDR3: CASSEVGGIGNEKLFF
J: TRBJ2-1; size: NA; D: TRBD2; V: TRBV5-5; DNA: TGTGCCAGCAGCCGAACACTAGCGGGAGGGCCGAGTGAGCAGTTCTTC; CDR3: CASSRTLAGGPSEQFF